These T cell receptor beta chains were read from a single sample in a study of cytomegalovirus exposure and HLA in healthy donors. Some clones are missing from TCRdb's copy, which holds only in-frame ones; the method was immunoSEQ multiplex PCR. Of hundreds of thousands of clones listed, approximately 90% were seen once; the top ten hold roughly 2%. Material: PBMCs. The receptors were gathered from a woman younger than 30 in good health and CMV-seronegative. Each CDR3 is given with its conserved first and last residue. Fields, in order: D gene, V gene, J gene, CDR3 protein. A D gene is named only where the DNA matches it firmly.

D gene: -
V gene: TRBV15
J gene: -
CDR3 protein: CATSRGHRSARTYEQYF

D gene: -
V gene: TRBV4-1
J gene: TRBJ1-5
CDR3 protein: CASSQDLSEVVSNQPQHF

D gene: TRBD2
V gene: TRBV4-1
J gene: TRBJ2-5
CDR3 protein: CASSQDSRLAGVIGQETQYF

D gene: -
V gene: TRBV27
J gene: TRBJ1-1
CDR3 protein: CASSLYGSVTEAFF

D gene: TRBD1
V gene: TRBV5-1
J gene: TRBJ2-5
CDR3 protein: CASSRTGATETQYF

D gene: TRBD1
V gene: TRBV5-1
J gene: TRBJ1-2
CDR3 protein: CASSYDRGYGYTF

D gene: TRBD2
V gene: TRBV2
J gene: TRBJ2-7
CDR3 protein: CASSVWEGEQYF

D gene: -
V gene: TRBV29-1
J gene: TRBJ1-1
CDR3 protein: CSVPGLNTEAFF

D gene: -
V gene: TRBV7-3
J gene: TRBJ2-5
CDR3 protein: CASSPQGRETQYF

D gene: -
V gene: TRBV11-2
J gene: TRBJ1-4
CDR3 protein: CASSLGTGFAEKLFF

D gene: -
V gene: TRBV6-6
J gene: TRBJ1-1
CDR3 protein: CASSSGGGTEAFF

D gene: -
V gene: TRBV2
J gene: TRBJ2-7
CDR3 protein: CASFRAGAYEQYF

D gene: TRBD2
V gene: TRBV7-9
J gene: TRBJ2-1
CDR3 protein: CASSSGTSGSYNEQFF

D gene: -
V gene: TRBV11-3
J gene: TRBJ2-2
CDR3 protein: CASSLDGTGELFF

D gene: TRBD1
V gene: TRBV14
J gene: TRBJ2-2
CDR3 protein: CASSQGPRDRVAGELFF

D gene: -
V gene: TRBV5-4
J gene: TRBJ2-3
CDR3 protein: CASSLASADTDTQYF

D gene: TRBD1
V gene: TRBV6-1
J gene: TRBJ1-1
CDR3 protein: CASGYLGQGSQAFF

D gene: -
V gene: TRBV19
J gene: TRBJ2-4
CDR3 protein: CASSMGCWDCKNIQYF

D gene: TRBD2
V gene: TRBV11-2
J gene: TRBJ2-3
CDR3 protein: CASSPGLARSTDTQYF

D gene: TRBD2
V gene: TRBV5-1
J gene: TRBJ2-7
CDR3 protein: CASRLRGGTSGTSYEQYF

D gene: -
V gene: TRBV7-9
J gene: TRBJ1-4
CDR3 protein: CASSLDPGRYSEKLFF

D gene: TRBD1
V gene: TRBV29-1
J gene: TRBJ1-2
CDR3 protein: CSVEDGQGQGYTF

D gene: TRBD2
V gene: TRBV5-6
J gene: TRBJ2-5
CDR3 protein: CASSGTSGGQTQYF

D gene: TRBD1
V gene: TRBV9
J gene: TRBJ2-7
CDR3 protein: CASSVGDRGYEQYF

D gene: -
V gene: TRBV19
J gene: TRBJ2-5
CDR3 protein: CASSKGQWAGETQYF

D gene: TRBD2
V gene: TRBV28
J gene: TRBJ2-5
CDR3 protein: CASRNPGLAGGKETQYF

D gene: TRBD2
V gene: TRBV5-6
J gene: TRBJ2-7
CDR3 protein: CASSLFSGYFEQYF

D gene: TRBD1
V gene: TRBV7-9
J gene: TRBJ1-6
CDR3 protein: CASSTSGQGNSPLHF

D gene: -
V gene: TRBV5-4
J gene: TRBJ2-5
CDR3 protein: CASSSGGRSWETQYF

D gene: TRBD1
V gene: TRBV4-2
J gene: TRBJ2-7
CDR3 protein: CASSRPGQEFYEQYF

D gene: TRBD1
V gene: TRBV6-1
J gene: TRBJ1-1
CDR3 protein: CASRGTGSAEAFF

D gene: -
V gene: TRBV7-8
J gene: -
CDR3 protein: CASSLTSSRATFTYEQYF